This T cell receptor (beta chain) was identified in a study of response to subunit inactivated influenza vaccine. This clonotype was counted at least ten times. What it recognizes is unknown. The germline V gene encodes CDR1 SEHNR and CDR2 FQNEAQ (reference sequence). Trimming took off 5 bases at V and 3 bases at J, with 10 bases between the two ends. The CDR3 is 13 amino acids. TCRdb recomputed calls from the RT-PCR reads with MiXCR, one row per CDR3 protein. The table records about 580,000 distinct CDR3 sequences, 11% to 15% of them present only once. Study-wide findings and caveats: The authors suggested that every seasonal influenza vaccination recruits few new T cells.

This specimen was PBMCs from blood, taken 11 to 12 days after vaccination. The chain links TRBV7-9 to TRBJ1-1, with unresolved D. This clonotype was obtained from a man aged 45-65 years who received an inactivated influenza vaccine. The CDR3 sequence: CASSVREDTEAFF. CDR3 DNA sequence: TGTGCCAGCAGCGTCCGGGAGGACACTGAAGCTTTCTTT.